Presented here are 5 T cell receptor beta chains from one specimen sequenced in a study of blood T cell repertoires in COVID-19. The data were produced by immunoSEQ multiplex PCR, yet TCRdb's version contains in-frame clones alone and is incomplete. The sample lists around 100,000 clones, 87% occurring once. The sequencing sample was made of peripheral blood. The origin of the receptors is a man over 45 with active COVID-19.

The rearrangement uses TRBV10-3 and TRBJ1-6; TRBD1 matches 9 bases. V trimming: 3 bases; J trimming: 10 bases; junction bases outside the gene matches: 4. The CDR3 totals 14 residues. Germline CDR1 and CDR2: ENHRY and SYGVKD. This CDR3 reads CAISEGTGQSPLHF. The CDR3, as DNA: TGTGCCATCAGTGAAGGGACAGGGCAATCACCCCTCCACTTT.

This chain links TRBV3-1 (or the pseudogene TRBV3-2) with TRBJ2-1; the D gene is possibly TRBD2 (7 bases). The CDR3 length is 12 residues. CDR1 is LGHDT and CDR2 is YNNKEL in the germline V gene (reference sequence). V lost 5 bases to trimming and J lost 10 bases, with 12 bases between them. This chain's CDR3 is CASSAPGGEQFF. The CDR3 DNA reads TGTGCCAGCAGCGCCCCGGGGGGCGAGCAGTTCTTC.

The chain is built from TRBV19 and TRBJ2-4, with D tentatively TRBD1 (5 bases). V lost 3 bases, J lost 6 bases, and 9 bases lay in between. CDR3 size: 13 residues. Per the germline V gene, CDR1 is LNHDA and CDR2 is SQIVND (reference sequence). The CDR3 region has the DNA TGTGCCAGTAGTATGACTCAGGGAAACATTCAGTACTTC. It is translated as CASSMTQGNIQYF.

This clone showed up just once. The V gene is TRBV5-1, the J gene TRBJ2-1; 8 nucleotides line up with TRBD1. The CDR3 has 14 residues. Germline-derived CDR1 and CDR2 are SGHRS and YFSETQ. The trim removed 1 base at V and 7 bases at J, leaving 4 bases unmatched. CDR3 nucleotide sequence: TGCGCCAGCAGCTTGATACAGGGGGTGAATGAGCAGTTCTTC. Protein: CASSLIQGVNEQFF.

This chain connects TRBV5-1 to TRBJ1-4; 7 bases line up with TRBD1. Germline CDR1 and CDR2: SGHRS and YFSETQ. The CDR3 consists of 15 residues. V trimming: 4 bases; J trimming: 5 bases; junction bases outside the gene matches: 8. The CDR3 region has the DNA TGCGCCAGCAGCGGGGGACAGCAAAGGAATGAAAAACTGTTTTTT. Its translation: CASSGGQQRNEKLFF.